Below, 14 T cell receptor beta chains from the same sample are listed, as sequenced in a study of OX40 agonist ivuxolimab in advanced cancers. Data came from immunoSEQ multiplex PCR; TCRdb stores just in-frame clones and leaves some out. The sample yields roughly 70,000 clones, about nine tenths seen once. Sequenced material: CD4+ or CD8+ T cells sorted from blood, taken in a trial of the OX40 agonist ivuxolimab. The receptor set was obtained from an adult with an advanced solid tumor such as melanoma, head and neck, liver or kidney cancer.

The chain recombines TRBV6-1 with TRBJ1-2; 12 bases match TRBD1. CDR1 and CDR2 (germline): MNHNS, SASEGT. The length of the CDR3 is 16 residues. J gave up 4 bases and V 4 bases, and 7 bases lay outside the gene matches. CDR3 nucleotide sequence: TGTGCCAGCAGTGCCCCCGGGACAGGGGGCGGCTATGGCTACACCTTC. Translated: CASSAPGTGGGYGYTF.

The gene calls are TRBV27 and TRBJ2-1; TRBD2 matches at 7 bases. The germline CDR1 and CDR2 sequences are MNHEY and SMNVEV (reference sequence). The CDR3 is made up of 16 amino acids. The trim removed 6 bases at V and 5 bases at J, leaving 13 bases unmatched. As DNA, the CDR3 is TGTGCCAGCAGCCCGGGGTCAGGACTAGGAGACAATGAGCAGTTCTTC. Its translation is CASSPGSGLGDNEQFF.

The chain is built from TRBV11-2 and TRBJ2-1; no clear D. The ends were cut back, 4 bases at V and 3 bases at J, with 7 bases in the middle. The CDR3 is 13 residues long. CDR1 is SGHAT and CDR2 is FQNNGV in the germline V gene. CDR3 amino acids: CASSSGDYNEQFF. The CDR3 DNA follows: TGTGCCAGCAGCTCCGGAGACTACAATGAGCAGTTCTTC.

V and J are TRBV2 and TRBJ2-5, with D perhaps TRBD1 or TRBD2 (5 bases each). The CDR3 has 14 residues. CDR1 is SNHLY, CDR2 FYNNEI, per germline. V was pared by 7 bases and J by 1 base, with 13 bases between. The DNA for the CDR3 is TGTGCCAGCACGACGGGGCGGGCCCAAGAGACCCAGTACTTC. Amino acids: CASTTGRAQETQYF.

The V call is TRBV5-1, the J call TRBJ2-1; 8 nucleotides line up with TRBD2. The J segment lost 7 bases and the V segment lost 0 bases, leaving 9 bases of the junction unmatched. Germline V gene lookup returns CDR1 SGHRS and CDR2 YFSETQ. CDR3 length equals 16 residues. The CDR3: CASSLGLAGLWNEQFF. Written as DNA, the CDR3 is TGCGCCAGCAGCTTGGGCCTAGCGGGTCTATGGAATGAGCAGTTCTTC. Filled out from reference TRBV5-1 and TRBJ2-1, the complete variable domain reads KAGVTQTPRYLIKTRGQQVTLSCSPISGHRSVSWYQQTPGQGLQFLFEYFSETQRNKGNFPGRFSGRQFSNSRSEMNVSTLELGDSALYLCASSLGLAGLWNEQFFGPGTRLTVL.

The chain combines TRBV11-2 with TRBJ2-2, with TRBD2 matching 8 bases. This CDR3 is built from 17 residues. The trim removed 0 bases at V and 5 bases at J, leaving 8 bases unmatched. CDR1 is SGHAT and CDR2 is FQNNGV in the germline V gene. CDR3 sequence (DNA): TGTGCCAGCAGCTTAGAACAGGCGGGGGGAAAAACCGGGGAGCTGTTTTTT. It encodes CASSLEQAGGKTGELFF.

The V call is TRBV7-8, the J call TRBJ1-1; 8 nucleotides match TRBD1. With V trimmed by 3 bases and J by 1 base, 4 bases remained unmatched. Germline CDR1 is SGHVS and CDR2 is FQNEAQ. The CDR3 spans 15 residues. CDR3 sequence reads: CASSLDRVTNTEAFF. The CDR3, as DNA: TGTGCCAGCAGCTTGGACAGGGTGACGAACACTGAAGCTTTCTTT.

V usage is TRBV25-1 and J usage is TRBJ1-2; D uncertain. CDR3 length: 12 amino acids. Germline lookup yields CDR1 MGHDK and CDR2 SYGVNS. Trimming cost V 2 bases and J 8 bases, with 9 bases left between them. The CDR3 DNA reads TGTGCCAGCAGTGAAAGAGACGGAGGCTACACCTTC. Protein product: CASSERDGGYTF.

The chain couples TRBV5-1 to TRBJ2-1, with D perhaps TRBD1 (5 bases). Germline CDR1 is SGHRS and CDR2 is YFSETQ. Trimming removed 0 bases at V and 9 bases at J, with 7 bases between. The CDR3 spans 12 residues. The CDR3 is CASSLEGPEQFF. CDR3 coding DNA: TGCGCCAGCAGCTTGGAGGGGCCTGAGCAGTTCTTC.

The J gene is TRBJ2-5, the V gene TRBV4-1; D remains ambiguous. CDR1 and CDR2 from the germline V gene are MGHRA and YSYEKL. The germline V and J ends were trimmed by 1 base and 7 bases, with 10 bases remaining between them. The CDR3 contains 13 residues. CDR3 residues: CASSQVGPGTQYF. The CDR3 coding sequence is TGCGCCAGCAGCCAAGTGGGCCCCGGGACCCAGTACTTC.

The chain joins TRBV11-2 to TRBJ1-2, with 9 bases lining up with TRBD1. This CDR3 contains 15 residues. Per germline, CDR1 SGHAT and CDR2 FQNNGV. After removal of 5 bases from V and 4 bases from J, the junction contained 8 bases not matched to a gene. CDR3 nucleotide sequence: TGTGCCAGCAGCATAGGGACAGGGTTGGGCTATGGCTACACCTTC. This codes for CASSIGTGLGYGYTF.

V and J are TRBV2 and TRBJ1-2; perhaps TRBD1 as D (6 bases). The V gene lost 8 bases and the J gene lost 7 bases, with 14 bases spanning the gap. The V gene's germline CDR1 is SNHLY and CDR2 FYNNEI. This CDR3 has 12 residues. Written as DNA, the CDR3 is TGTGCCAGCCAAAATGACAGGTCTGGCTACACCTTC. Its translation: CASQNDRSGYTF.

The genes are TRBV5-1 and TRBJ2-1, with TRBD1 matching 9 bases. This CDR3 is built from 16 residues. After removal of 4 bases from V and 7 bases from J, the junction contained 12 bases not matched to a gene. Per germline, CDR1 SGHRS and CDR2 YFSETQ. CDR3 nucleotides: TGCGCCAGCAGCCTACTCGCCGGGACAGGGTCGAATGAGCAGTTCTTC. This gives the protein CASSLLAGTGSNEQFF.

This clone was detected once. V and J are TRBV19 and TRBJ2-2, with D maybe TRBD1 (6 bases). From germline, CDR1 is LNHDA and CDR2 SQIVND (reference sequence). V lost 2 bases to trimming and J lost 6 bases, with 16 bases between them. This CDR3 comprises 16 residues. The CDR3 DNA sequence: TGTGCCAGTAGTATAACAGGGAGTCTTTATGCCGGGGAGCTGTTTTTT. This sequence encodes CASSITGSLYAGELFF.